Shown below are 32 T cell receptor beta chains from a single sample sequenced in a study of vaccination and CD4 T cells after COVID-19. Noted treatment: roughly 10-day PBMC culture with coronavirus spike peptide pools or control peptides (ViraFEST assay). Once obtained from cultured CD4+ T cells, the DNA was sequenced using the Oncomine TCR Beta short-read assay. TCRdb re-called the PCR reads with MiXCR, one entry per CDR3 protein. The sample carries approximately 11,000 distinct CDR3 sequences, 55% to 65% recorded once. These TCRs are of unknown antigen specificity. Sequencing used CD4+ T cells from blood, cultured in vitro. These receptors came from a human donor who had recovered from COVID-19.

There are a few counts of this clonotype. This chain uses TRBV4-1 with TRBJ1-2, with D unclear. V shed 6 bases and J shed 5 bases, with 13 bases lying between them. The CDR3 runs 13 residues. Germline-derived CDR1 and CDR2 are MGHRA and YSYEKL. The CDR3 coding sequence is TGCGCCAGCAGTCCCGACACGTCTTATGGCTACACCTTC. As protein: CASSPDTSYGYTF.

This clonotype has just one count. The chain couples TRBV6-2 or TRBV6-3 to TRBJ1-1; D is undetermined. The ends were cut back, 8 bases at V and 0 bases at J, with 10 bases in the middle. This CDR3 is built from 13 residues. CDR1 and CDR2 from the germline V gene are MNHEY and SVGEGT. The CDR3 is CASGRIMNTEAFF. The CDR3 DNA reads as TGTGCCAGCGGGAGGATCATGAACACTGAAGCTTTCTTT.

The table lists this clonotype with a few counts. Here the CDR3 reads CATSDLLPGQGFRYTF. Written as DNA, the CDR3 is TGTGCCACCAGTGATTTGTTGCCGGGACAGGGGTTTCGCTACACCTTC. The chain employs TRBV24-1 and TRBJ1-2, with 10 bases lining up with TRBD1. Looked up from germline, CDR1 is KGHDR and CDR2 is SFDVKD. The J segment lost 9 bases and the V segment lost 0 bases, leaving 9 bases of the junction unmatched. This CDR3 comprises 16 residues.

The rearrangement joins TRBV20-1 to TRBJ1-1; D is possibly TRBD1 (5 bases). The germline V gene encodes CDR1 DFQATT and CDR2 SNEGSKA (reference sequence). The CDR3 consists of 14 residues. V was clipped by 2 bases and J by 5 bases, with 15 bases between them. The CDR3 protein is CSARRPQGDTEAFF. The DNA for the CDR3 is TGCAGTGCTAGACGCCCCCAGGGCGATACTGAAGCTTTCTTT.

In DNA form, the CDR3 reads TGTGCCAGCAGTTTATTAGGGACAGGACCTCAGCCCCAGCATTTT. It is translated as CASSLLGTGPQPQHF. This chain connects TRBV28 to TRBJ1-5, with TRBD1 identical over 8 bases. Unmatched junction bases numbered 5, after V lost 1 base and J lost 6 bases. The germline V gene encodes CDR1 MDHEN and CDR2 SYDVKM. The CDR3 has 15 amino acids.

The rearrangement uses TRBV7-6 and TRBJ2-3; D is possibly TRBD2 (6 bases). The germline V gene has CDR1 SGHVS and CDR2 FNYEAQ. The CDR3 spans 14 residues. V lost 1 base and J lost 10, with 15 bases in between. CDR3: CASSLGPYGTPQYF. The CDR3 DNA follows: TGTGCCAGCAGCTTAGGTCCCTATGGGACTCCGCAGTATTTT.

This clonotype was picked up one time. This sequence joins TRBV20-1 and TRBJ2-1, with 11 bases matching TRBD2. The length of the CDR3 is 16 residues. Germline CDR1 DFQATT, CDR2 SNEGSKA (reference sequence). V lost 6 bases, J lost 1 base, and 8 bases stayed unmatched. CDR3 DNA: TGCAGTGCAGAAACCGGGACTAGCGGTTCCTACAATGAGCAGTTCTTC. Protein product: CSAETGTSGSYNEQFF.

The chain couples TRBV10-3 to TRBJ2-7, with 7 bases identical to TRBD1. The CDR3 is 13 amino acids. J was trimmed by 2 bases and V by 10 bases; bases with no gene match: 8. Germline V gives CDR1 ENHRY, CDR2 SYGVKD. CDR3 DNA: TGTGCCACTTCACGACAGGGAGCCTACGAGCAGTACTTC. Translated: CATSRQGAYEQYF.

The rearrangement links TRBV7-2 to TRBJ1-2; no definite D call. The V end lost 1 base, the J end lost 0 bases, and 9 bases lay between the germline ends. CDR1 and CDR2 from the germline V gene are SGHTA and FQGNSA. The CDR3 is made up of 15 amino acids. CDR3 DNA: TGTGCCAGCAGCTTAGAGGCAGGAGCTAACTATGGCTACACCTTC. Amino acid sequence: CASSLEAGANYGYTF.

This clonotype is categorized as medium-sized (0.01 to 0.1%). The chain is built from TRBV7-2 and TRBJ2-1; no clear D gene. The CDR3 has 11 amino acids. In germline, CDR1 is SGHTA, CDR2 FQGNSA. V lost 6 bases and J 10 bases, leaving 10 bases between the germline ends. The CDR3 DNA follows: TGTGCCAGCAGGACCGCGGTCGAGCAGTTCTTC. This sequence encodes CASRTAVEQFF.

J is TRBJ2-3 and V is TRBV28; weak D call: TRBD2 (6 bases). CDR1 is MDHEN and CDR2 is SYDVKM in the germline V gene. V was clipped by 7 bases and J by 0 bases, with 14 bases between them. The CDR3 is made up of 15 amino acids. The CDR3 spells CASIAHGTSTDTQYF. CDR3 nucleotides: TGTGCCAGCATAGCACACGGGACTAGCACAGATACGCAGTATTTT.

The gene calls are TRBV7-3 and TRBJ2-1, with TRBD2 matching 8 bases. There are 15 residues in the CDR3. The V gene end was trimmed by 5 bases and the J gene end by 0 bases; junction bases not matched to a gene: 3. The V gene's germline CDR1 is SGHTA and CDR2 FQGTGA. In DNA form, the CDR3 reads TGTGCCAGCAGCAAAAGCGGGAGCTCCTACAATGAGCAGTTCTTC. It is translated as CASSKSGSSYNEQFF.

This clonotype was recorded a few times. The chain has TRBV25-1 and TRBJ1-2; D gene uncertain. The CDR3 length is 14 residues. Germline lookup yields CDR1 MGHDK and CDR2 SYGVNS. V was cut by 7 bases and J by 6 bases, with 18 bases left in between. The CDR3 DNA reads TGTGCCAGCACCCGCGACACGGGAAGCGATGGCTACACCTTC. This translates into CASTRDTGSDGYTF.

This clonotype was seen a single time. V is TRBV28 and J is TRBJ2-5; D may be TRBD1 (6 bases). The CDR3 runs to 14 residues. Germline V gene sequence: CDR1 MDHEN, CDR2 SYDVKM. V dropped 5 bases and J dropped 2 bases, with 12 bases sitting between them. The CDR3 protein is CASSTRGGQETQYF. CDR3 nucleotides: TGTGCCAGCAGTACTCGAGGGGGTCAAGAGACCCAGTACTTC.

This clonotype has a handful of counts. V and J are TRBV20-1 and TRBJ2-1; 11 bases are a match to TRBD2. The J segment lost 4 bases and the V segment lost 4 bases, leaving 6 bases of the junction unmatched. The CDR3 contains 15 residues. From germline, CDR1 is DFQATT and CDR2 SNEGSKA (reference sequence). In nucleotides, the CDR3 is TGCAGTGCTAAACTAGCGGGAGAGGGGTACAATGAGCAGTTCTTC. Its protein product is CSAKLAGEGYNEQFF.

The chain recombines TRBV27 with TRBJ1-1; a weak D match, TRBD1 (5 bases). Germline V lookup: CDR1 MNHEY, CDR2 SMNVEV (reference sequence). Trimming took 5 bases from V and 5 from J, leaving 24 bases between them. The CDR3 runs to 17 residues. For the CDR3, the DNA is TGTGCCAGCAGTCCCTGGGGGGTCAGGAGACGCCGAACTGAAGCTTTCTTT. This sequence encodes CASSPWGVRRRRTEAFF.

The chain combines TRBV6-4 with TRBJ2-2; 13 nucleotides agree with TRBD2. V gave up 4 bases and J gave up 4 bases; unmatched junction bases: 0. The CDR3 covers 15 residues. Germline lookup yields CDR1 MRHNA and CDR2 SNTAGT. DNA for the CDR3: TGTGCCAGCAGTGGGACTAGCGGGAGCACCGGGGAGCTGTTTTTT. Encoded protein: CASSGTSGSTGELFF.

This rearrangement joins TRBV2 to TRBJ1-6; maybe TRBD1 (5 bases). Trimming removed 4 bases at V and 9 bases at J, with 19 bases between. In germline, CDR1 is SNHLY, CDR2 FYNNEI. This CDR3 comprises 16 residues. Here the CDR3 reads CASSANTGPYGSPLHF. DNA of the CDR3: TGTGCCAGCAGTGCTAATACAGGACCGTATGGTTCACCCCTCCACTTT.

This sequence joins TRBV5-4 and TRBJ2-5, with D uncertain. CDR1 and CDR2 (germline): SGHNT, YYREEE (reference sequence). V was trimmed by 0 bases and J by 3 bases, leaving 0 bases between them. The CDR3 has 11 amino acids. The CDR3 nucleotides are TGTGCCAGCAGCTTGGAAGAGACCCAGTACTTC. This translates into CASSLEETQYF.

The sample holds a few counts of this clonotype. The V gene is TRBV10-3, the J gene TRBJ2-3, with TRBD2 identical over 10 bases. From germline, CDR1 is ENHRY and CDR2 SYGVKD. The CDR3 extends over 15 amino acids. V was clipped by 3 bases and J by 6 bases; unmatched bases: 6. The CDR3 is CAISDVASGSDTQYF. The CDR3 DNA follows: TGTGCCATCAGTGATGTCGCTAGCGGGAGTGATACGCAGTATTTT.

This clonotype has a handful of counts. V usage is TRBV2 and J usage is TRBJ1-2, with D unresolved. From germline, CDR1 is SNHLY and CDR2 FYNNEI. The CDR3 length is 11 residues. The V gene lost 7 bases and the J gene lost 4 bases, with 7 bases spanning the gap. The DNA of the CDR3 is TGTGCCAGCACCAGGACCTATGGCTACACCTTC. Residues: CASTRTYGYTF.

This clonotype came up a few times. The gene calls are TRBV27 and TRBJ2-7; 8 nucleotides align to TRBD1. The CDR3 has 14 residues. J was trimmed by 6 bases and V by 6 bases; bases with no gene match: 10. CDR1 and CDR2 (germline): MNHEY, SMNVEV (reference sequence). CDR3 bases: TGTGCCAGCAGGCTAGGACAGGGTGTTGCCGAGCAGTACTTC. Translation: CASRLGQGVAEQYF.

This chain uses TRBV2 with TRBJ1-2; 7 nucleotides agree with TRBD1. The V gene's germline CDR1 is SNHLY and CDR2 FYNNEI. This CDR3 has 13 residues. J was trimmed by 8 bases and V by 6 bases; bases with no gene match: 9. For the CDR3, the DNA is TGTGCCAGCAGCCTTGAGGGGGCGGGAGGCTACACCTTC. It specifies CASSLEGAGGYTF.

The CDR3 DNA sequence: TGTGCCAGCAGCTTAGTCAGCATGGAAGAGACCCAGTACTTC. It yields the protein CASSLVSMEETQYF. The genes are TRBV5-5 and TRBJ2-5; D is undetermined. Trimming shortened V by 2 bases and J by 3 bases, and 11 bases separated the two germline ends. CDR1 is SGHKS and CDR2 is YYEKEE in the germline V gene (reference sequence). This CDR3 has 14 residues. Combining the CDR3 with reference TRBV5-5 and TRBJ2-5 gives the whole variable domain DAGVTQSPTHLIKTRGQQVTLRCSPISGHKSVSWYQQVLGQGPQFIFQYYEKEERGRGNFPDRFSARQFPNYSSELNVNALLLGDSALYLCASSLVSMEETQYFGPGTRLLVL.

The V and J genes are TRBV20-1 and TRBJ2-7, with 7 bases matching TRBD2. After removal of 0 bases from V and 5 bases from J, the junction contained 13 bases not matched to a gene. This CDR3 contains 16 residues. Germline loops: CDR1 DFQATT, CDR2 SNEGSKA (reference sequence). The CDR3: CSARDAGGGRRDEQYF. The DNA for the CDR3 is TGCAGTGCTAGAGACGCGGGCGGGGGACGCAGGGACGAGCAGTACTTC.

The V gene is TRBV4-1, the J gene TRBJ1-3; weak D call: TRBD1 (6 bases). V lost 3 bases to trimming and J lost 0 bases, with 15 bases between them. The germline V gene has CDR1 MGHRA and CDR2 YSYEKL. This CDR3 is 17 amino acids long. CDR3 region: CASSHPHDRSSGNTIYF. CDR3 bases: TGCGCCAGCAGCCACCCCCACGACAGGAGCTCTGGAAACACCATATATTTT.

V and J are TRBV20-1 and TRBJ2-2; TRBD2 matches at 12 bases. CDR3 length: 17 residues. The junction had 10 bases not matched to a gene; V was cut back by 3 bases and J by 5 bases. Germline V gene lookup returns CDR1 DFQATT and CDR2 SNEGSKA (reference sequence). CDR3 nucleotides: TGCAGTGCTAGGGGAACCCGACTAGCGGGAGAGACCGGGGAGCTGTTTTTT. Encoded protein: CSARGTRLAGETGELFF.

V gene TRBV7-9 combines with J gene TRBJ2-3; D is possibly TRBD1 (6 bases). The germline gives CDR1 SEHNR, CDR2 FQNEAQ (reference sequence). V lost 0 bases, J lost 0 bases, and 10 bases lay in between. CDR3 length: 16 residues. The CDR3 loop is CASSLAGHLSTDTQYF. The CDR3 DNA follows: TGTGCCAGCAGCTTAGCGGGACACCTGAGCACAGATACGCAGTATTTT.

This chain uses TRBV27 with TRBJ1-1; 8 bases align to TRBD1. The germline gives CDR1 MNHEY, CDR2 SMNVEV (reference sequence). J was trimmed by 4 bases and V by 6 bases; bases with no gene match: 7. The length of the CDR3 is 14 residues. The CDR3 nucleotides read TGTGCCAGCAGACAACAGGGGGTCATCACTGAAGCTTTCTTT. Translated: CASRQQGVITEAFF.

J is TRBJ2-7 and V is TRBV27, with 9 bases matching TRBD2. Germline CDR1 reads MNHEY; CDR2 reads SMNVEV (reference sequence). V gave up 4 bases and J gave up 1 base; unmatched junction bases: 8. The CDR3 runs to 16 residues. CDR3 coding DNA: TGTGCCAGCAGTTCAAAAGCGGGAGGAAGTTCCTACGAGCAGTACTTC. It specifies CASSSKAGGSSYEQYF.

The chain carries TRBV2 and TRBJ2-6, with a weak D call TRBD2 (5 bases). The CDR3 has 15 amino acids. The germline V gene has CDR1 SNHLY and CDR2 FYNNEI. Trimming removed 5 bases from V and 0 bases from J, with 8 bases in between. CDR3 in DNA: TGTGCCAGCAGTAAACGGGACTCTGGGGCCAACGTCCTGACTTTC. It codes for CASSKRDSGANVLTF.

The chain employs TRBV5-1 and TRBJ2-7; D remains unclear. The CDR3 totals 13 residues. Germline CDR1 reads SGHRS; CDR2 reads YFSETQ. V lost 0 bases, J lost 1 base, and 5 bases lay in between. The CDR3 reads CASSLGRSYEQYF. As DNA, the CDR3 is TGCGCCAGCAGCTTGGGACGATCCTACGAGCAGTACTTC.